This TCR beta chain was recorded in a study of blood T cell repertoires in COVID-19 (dated by TCRdb to 2018 to 2020). General notes on the study: The collaborator samples originated in the United States, Italy and Spain and spanned the acute and convalescent phases of COVID-19. Samples came from the ongoing ImmuneRACE study (first 160 participants) plus 1,254 subjects from 6 global collaborators. The sample metadata nearly always contained a de-identified subject ID, COVID-19 status, age in years and sex. The material from the prospective study consisted of cDNA or gDNA derived from T cells, B-cell-depleted T cells, or PBMCs. Subjects who had been exposed to COVID-19, were actively infected with it, or had recovered from it provided the deeply sampled blood TCRbeta repertoires that made up the dataset. The repertoires were released in a freely available public database intended as a resource for research on the immune response to SARS-CoV-2. Where available, HLA class I and class II types were obtained from metadata supplied by the sample provider rather than from assay-based typing.

V is shortened by 0 bases, J by 3 bases, and the region joining them spans 14 bases. CDR1 is given as ENHRY and CDR2 as SYGVKD, both from the germline V gene. The CDR3 contains 17 residues, cysteine and phenylalanine counted. Left in the record is the CDR3 DNA by itself, 51 bases read in frame from the first base. Of note for this clone: Its antigen is not yet known. No much larger clone is present one base from it, and per-base qualities are unavailable.

Paper-wide results and their limitations: The quantity of clinical and demographic metadata differed by source and by participant and was supplied without curation.

The immunoSEQ Assay, a bias-controlled multiplex PCR, was used to amplify TCRbeta CDR3 regions from genomic DNA. The authors' pipeline ran thus. The number of nucleated cells in each sample was estimated from the amplification of reference gene primers within the assay. To quantify the absolute abundance of each unique TCRbeta CDR3 rearrangement, sequence reads were collapsed and filtered. Productive Simpson clonality was computed per sample as the square root of Simpson's diversity index over productive rearrangements. The immuneACCESS repertoire file appears here via TCRdb, limited to in-frame rearrangements. These files lack a portion of the clones; in checked studies, under half of the deficit traces to unresolved V genes, and the cause of the others is not known. V, J and clone size are taken as reported in that table, and D and trimming were inferred from the DNA itself. The sample has hundreds of thousands of clones on record, about 90% of them singletons. The ten largest account for about a tenth of the sample.

Enrolling through a virtual design, the prospective study's participants ranged in age from roughly 18 to 95 years and lived across roughly 24 United States geographic areas. Cohort assignment in the prospective study relied on participant-reported clinical history from a screening survey and a study questionnaire. ImmuneRACE Cohort 3 recovered participants were defined by two consecutive negative NP/OP PCR tests, healthcare professional clearance, or symptom resolution. In the prospective study, mobile phlebotomists collected whole blood, serum and a nasopharyngeal or oropharyngeal swab from each participant. Additional blood draws and questionnaires over an approximately 2-month period could optionally be provided by prospective study participants. Prospective study blood samples were shipped either frozen or at room temperature before DNA extraction.

This clonotype originated in a young woman who had recovered from COVID-19. The chain links TRBV10-3 with TRBJ1-4, with the identity of the D gene unclear. Sequenced material: PBMCs or T cells enriched from blood (not recorded which). This receptor has the CDR3 CAISESLISAANEKLFF. The nucleotides read TGTGCCATCAGTGAGTCGTTGATCTCGGCGGCTAATGAAAAACTGTTTTTT.